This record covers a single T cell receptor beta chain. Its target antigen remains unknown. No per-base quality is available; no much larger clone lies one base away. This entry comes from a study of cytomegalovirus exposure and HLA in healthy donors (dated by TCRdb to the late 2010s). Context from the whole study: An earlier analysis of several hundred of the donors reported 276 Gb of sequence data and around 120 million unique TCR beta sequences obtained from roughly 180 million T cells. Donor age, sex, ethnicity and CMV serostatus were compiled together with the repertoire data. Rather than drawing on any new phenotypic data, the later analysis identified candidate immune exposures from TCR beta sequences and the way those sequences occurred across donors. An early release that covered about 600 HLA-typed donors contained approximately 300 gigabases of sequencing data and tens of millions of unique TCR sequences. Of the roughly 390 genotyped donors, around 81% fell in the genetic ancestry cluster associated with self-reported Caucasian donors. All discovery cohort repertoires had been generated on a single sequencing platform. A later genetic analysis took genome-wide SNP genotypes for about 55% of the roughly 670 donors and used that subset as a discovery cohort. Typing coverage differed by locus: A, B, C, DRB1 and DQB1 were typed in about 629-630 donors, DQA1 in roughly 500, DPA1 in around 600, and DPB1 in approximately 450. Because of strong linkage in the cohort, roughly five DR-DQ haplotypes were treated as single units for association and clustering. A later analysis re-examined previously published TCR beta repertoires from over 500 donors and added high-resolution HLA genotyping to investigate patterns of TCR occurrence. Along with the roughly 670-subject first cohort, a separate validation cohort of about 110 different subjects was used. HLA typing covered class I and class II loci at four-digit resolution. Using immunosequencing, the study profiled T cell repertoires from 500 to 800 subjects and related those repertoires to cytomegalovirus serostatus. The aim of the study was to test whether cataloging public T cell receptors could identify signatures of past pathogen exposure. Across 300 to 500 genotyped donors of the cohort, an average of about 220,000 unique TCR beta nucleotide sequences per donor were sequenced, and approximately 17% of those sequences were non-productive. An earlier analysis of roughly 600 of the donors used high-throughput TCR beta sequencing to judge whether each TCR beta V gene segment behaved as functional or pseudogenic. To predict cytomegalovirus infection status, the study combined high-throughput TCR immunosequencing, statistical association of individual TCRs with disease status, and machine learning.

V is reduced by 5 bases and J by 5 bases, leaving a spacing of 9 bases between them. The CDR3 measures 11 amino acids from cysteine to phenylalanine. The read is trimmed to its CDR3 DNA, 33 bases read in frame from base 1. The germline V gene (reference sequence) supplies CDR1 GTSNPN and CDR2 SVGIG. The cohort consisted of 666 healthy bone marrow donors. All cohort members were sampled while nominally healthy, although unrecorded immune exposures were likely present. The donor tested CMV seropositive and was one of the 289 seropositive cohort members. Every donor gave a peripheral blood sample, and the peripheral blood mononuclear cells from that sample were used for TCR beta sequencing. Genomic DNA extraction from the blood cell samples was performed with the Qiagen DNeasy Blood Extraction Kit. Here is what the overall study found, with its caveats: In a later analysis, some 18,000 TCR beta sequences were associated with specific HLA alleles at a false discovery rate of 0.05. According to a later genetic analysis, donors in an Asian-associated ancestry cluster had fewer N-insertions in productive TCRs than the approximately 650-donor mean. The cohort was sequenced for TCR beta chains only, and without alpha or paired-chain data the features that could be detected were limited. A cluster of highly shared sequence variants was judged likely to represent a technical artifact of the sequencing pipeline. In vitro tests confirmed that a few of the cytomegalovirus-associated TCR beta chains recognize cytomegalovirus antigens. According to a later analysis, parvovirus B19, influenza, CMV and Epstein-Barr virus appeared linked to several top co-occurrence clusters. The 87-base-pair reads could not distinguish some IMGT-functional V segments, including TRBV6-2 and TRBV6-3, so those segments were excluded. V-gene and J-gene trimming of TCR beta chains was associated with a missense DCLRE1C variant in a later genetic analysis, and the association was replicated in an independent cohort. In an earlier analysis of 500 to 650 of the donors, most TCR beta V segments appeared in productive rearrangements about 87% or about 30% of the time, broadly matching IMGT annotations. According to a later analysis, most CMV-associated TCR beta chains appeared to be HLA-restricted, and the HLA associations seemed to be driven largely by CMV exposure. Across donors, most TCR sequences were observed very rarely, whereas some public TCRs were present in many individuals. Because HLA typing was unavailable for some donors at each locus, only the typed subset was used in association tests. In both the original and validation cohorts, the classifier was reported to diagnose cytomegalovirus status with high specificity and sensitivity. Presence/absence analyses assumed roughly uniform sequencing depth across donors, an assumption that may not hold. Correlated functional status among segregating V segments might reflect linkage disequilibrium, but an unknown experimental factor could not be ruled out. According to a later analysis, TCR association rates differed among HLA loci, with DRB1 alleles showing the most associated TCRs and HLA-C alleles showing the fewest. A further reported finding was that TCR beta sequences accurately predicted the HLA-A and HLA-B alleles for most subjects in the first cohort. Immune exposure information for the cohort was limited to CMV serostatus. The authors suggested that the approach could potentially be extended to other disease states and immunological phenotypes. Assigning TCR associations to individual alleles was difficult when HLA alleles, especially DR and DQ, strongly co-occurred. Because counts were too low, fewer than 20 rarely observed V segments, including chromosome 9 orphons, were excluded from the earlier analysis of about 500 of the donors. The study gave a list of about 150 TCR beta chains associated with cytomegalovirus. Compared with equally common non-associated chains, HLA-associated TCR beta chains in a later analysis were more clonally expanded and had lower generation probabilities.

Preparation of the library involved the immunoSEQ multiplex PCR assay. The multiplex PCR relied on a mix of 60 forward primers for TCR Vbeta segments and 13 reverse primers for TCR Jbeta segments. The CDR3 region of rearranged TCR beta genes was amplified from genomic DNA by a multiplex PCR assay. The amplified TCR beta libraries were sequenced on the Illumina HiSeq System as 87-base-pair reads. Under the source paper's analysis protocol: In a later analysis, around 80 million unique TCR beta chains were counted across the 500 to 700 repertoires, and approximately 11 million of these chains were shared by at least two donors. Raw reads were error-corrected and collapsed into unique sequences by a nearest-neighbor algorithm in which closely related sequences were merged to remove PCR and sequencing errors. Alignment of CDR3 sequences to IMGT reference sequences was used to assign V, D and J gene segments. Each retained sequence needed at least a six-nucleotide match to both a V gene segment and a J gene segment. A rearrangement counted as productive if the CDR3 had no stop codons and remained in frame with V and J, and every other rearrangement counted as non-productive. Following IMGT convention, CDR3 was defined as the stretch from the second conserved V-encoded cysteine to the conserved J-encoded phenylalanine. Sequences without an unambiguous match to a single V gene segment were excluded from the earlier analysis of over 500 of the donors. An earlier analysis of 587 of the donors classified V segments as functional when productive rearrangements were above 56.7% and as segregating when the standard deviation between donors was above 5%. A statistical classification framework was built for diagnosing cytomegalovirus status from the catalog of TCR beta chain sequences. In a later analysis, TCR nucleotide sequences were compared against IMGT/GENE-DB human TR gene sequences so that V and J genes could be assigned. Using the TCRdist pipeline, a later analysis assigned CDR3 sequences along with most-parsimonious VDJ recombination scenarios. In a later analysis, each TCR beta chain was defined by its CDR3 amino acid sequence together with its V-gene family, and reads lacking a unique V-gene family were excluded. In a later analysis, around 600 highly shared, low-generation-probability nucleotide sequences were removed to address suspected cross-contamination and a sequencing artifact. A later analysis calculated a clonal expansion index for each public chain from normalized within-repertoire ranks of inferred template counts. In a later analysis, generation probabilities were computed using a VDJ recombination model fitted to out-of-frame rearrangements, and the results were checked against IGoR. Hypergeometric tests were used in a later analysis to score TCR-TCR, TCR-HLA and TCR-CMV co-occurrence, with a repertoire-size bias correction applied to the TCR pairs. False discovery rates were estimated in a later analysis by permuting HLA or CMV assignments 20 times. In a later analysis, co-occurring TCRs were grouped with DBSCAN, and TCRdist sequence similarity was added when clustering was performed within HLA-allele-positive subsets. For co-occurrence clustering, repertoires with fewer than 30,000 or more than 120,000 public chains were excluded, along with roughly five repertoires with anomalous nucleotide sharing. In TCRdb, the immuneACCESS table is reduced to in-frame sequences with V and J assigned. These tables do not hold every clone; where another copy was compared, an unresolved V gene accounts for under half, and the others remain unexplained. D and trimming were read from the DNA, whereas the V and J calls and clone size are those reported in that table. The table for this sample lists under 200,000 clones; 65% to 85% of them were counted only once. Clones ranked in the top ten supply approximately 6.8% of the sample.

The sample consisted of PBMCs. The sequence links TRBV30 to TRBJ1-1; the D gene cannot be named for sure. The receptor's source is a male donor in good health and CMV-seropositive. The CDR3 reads CAWRFVTEAFF. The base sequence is TGTGCCTGGCGTTTTGTTACTGAAGCTTTCTTT.